These T cell receptor beta chains were read from a single sample in a study of PD-1 blockade in classical Hodgkin lymphoma. Assay: immunoSEQ multiplex PCR; the TCRdb copy retains only in-frame clones and omits some. The sample yields fewer than 40,000 clones, 88% seen once. What was sequenced was CD4+ T cells from blood. All receptors come from a human donor with classical Hodgkin lymphoma. CDR3s include the opening cysteine and the closing phenylalanine or tryptophan. Each record gives: V gene, J gene, clone size, CDR3 length, D gene, CDR3 DNA, CDR3 protein. D genes are given only for firm matches. Rows may omit the clone size; those that give it use once, few, many or a size class.

TRBV5-6	TRBJ1-5	-	13	-	TGTGCCAGCAGCTTGGGTGTTGATCAGCCCCAGCATTTT	CASSLGVDQPQHF
TRBV9	TRBJ2-2	-	16	TRBD2	TGTGCCAGCAGCAAGGGACTAGCGGGAGCACCCGGGGAGCTGTTTTTT	CASSKGLAGAPGELFF
TRBV28	TRBJ1-4	-	15	TRBD1	TGTGCCAGCAGTTTATTCCCAGGGGGCGGTGAAAAACTGTTTTTT	CASSLFPGGGEKLFF
TRBV9	TRBJ2-3	-	15	-	TGTGCCAGCAGCGTAATCGCGGACCTCACAGATACGCAGTATTTT	CASSVIADLTDTQYF
TRBV5-1	TRBJ2-5	-	14	-	TGCGCCAGCAGCCTGTGGGGGGAGCAAGAGACCCAGTACTTC	CASSLWGEQETQYF
TRBV25-1	TRBJ1-3	-	12	-	TGTGCCAGCAGTGGACGAGGAAACACCATATATTTT	CASSGRGNTIYF
TRBV7-9	TRBJ1-1	-	15	-	TGTGCCAGCAGCTTAGAAGGGGCCATGAACACTGAAGCTTTCTTT	CASSLEGAMNTEAFF
TRBV9	TRBJ2-1	-	15	-	TGTGCCAGCAGCGTAGAAGCGGTCGCCTACAATGAGCAGTTCTTC	CASSVEAVAYNEQFF
TRBV2	TRBJ1-2	few	13	-	TGTGCCAGCAGTGATAACAGAAACTATGGCTACACCTTC	CASSDNRNYGYTF
TRBV7-9	TRBJ2-5	-	16	TRBD2	TGTGCCAGCAGCTTAGGTTGGACTAGCGAGCAAGAGACCCAGTACTTC	CASSLGWTSEQETQYF
TRBV18	TRBJ2-5	once	14	-	TGTGCCAGCTCATCGTCAGGGGGGCAAGAGACCCAGTACTTC	CASSSSGGQETQYF
TRBV11-1	TRBJ1-1	-	14	-	TGTGCCAGCAGCCCATATCACGGGAACACTGAAGCTTTCTTT	CASSPYHGNTEAFF
TRBV2	TRBJ2-5	-	15	TRBD2	TGTGCCAGCAGGGTTGGGACTAGCGGGGTGGGGACCCAGTACTTC	CASRVGTSGVGTQYF
TRBV9	TRBJ2-1	-	11	-	TGTGCCAGCTCAGGGTTGAATGAGCAGTTCTTC	CASSGLNEQFF
TRBV2	TRBJ2-3	-	15	TRBD1	TGTGCCAGCTTAGACAGGGCCCCTAGCACAGATACGCAGTATTTT	CASLDRAPSTDTQYF
TRBV5-1	TRBJ2-7	-	15	TRBD2	TGCGCCAGCAGCCTCCCCGGGACTAGCGCCTACGAGCAGTACTTC	CASSLPGTSAYEQYF
TRBV28	TRBJ1-6	-	15	TRBD1	TGTGCCAGCAGTACCGCCGGGACAGTGGATTCACCCCTCCACTTT	CASSTAGTVDSPLHF
TRBV15	TRBJ2-7	-	12	-	TGTGCCACCAGCAGAGGCGGGTATGAGCAGTACTTC	CATSRGGYEQYF
TRBV7-2	TRBJ2-1	-	16	-	TGTGCCAGCAGCTTAGGCCCCACCAGCTCCTACAATGAGCAGTTCTTC	CASSLGPTSSYNEQFF
TRBV4-1	TRBJ2-7	-	14	TRBD1	TGCGCCAGCAGCCAAATATCAGGGGGCGACGAGCAGTACTTC	CASSQISGGDEQYF
TRBV4-1	TRBJ2-4	-	16	-	TGCGCCAGCACCCCGGGTAACTCACTGGGGGACAACATTCAGTACTTC	CASTPGNSLGDNIQYF
TRBV5-1	TRBJ2-2	-	15	-	TGCGCCAGCAGCTTTCTAGAGGCGAACACCGGGGAGCTGTTTTTT	CASSFLEANTGELFF
TRBV6-5	TRBJ2-5	-	9	-	TGTGCCACTTACGGGACCCAGTACTTC	CATYGTQYF
TRBV30	TRBJ2-3	-	13	-	TGTGCCTGGAGTGTACGTCTCCGAGATACGCAGTATTTT	CAWSVRLRDTQYF
TRBV5-1	TRBJ2-3	-	15	-	TGCGCCAGCAGAATGGCGGTCTTATTAACAGATACGCAGTATTTT	CASRMAVLLTDTQYF
TRBV19	TRBJ1-5	-	16	TRBD1	TGTGCCAGTAGTAACGACAGGGCTGGGCTGAATCAGCCCCAGCATTTT	CASSNDRAGLNQPQHF
TRBV9	TRBJ1-2	-	16	-	TGTGCCAGCAGCGTAGCCCCCGTAGGCGGAGGCTTTGGCTACACCTTC	CASSVAPVGGGFGYTF
TRBV28	TRBJ2-7	-	12	-	TGTGCCAGCAGTTTAGGACTACCCGAGCAGTACTTC	CASSLGLPEQYF